This entry lists 11 T cell receptor beta chains sequenced from one sample in a study of blood T cell repertoires in COVID-19. Sequencing was performed with immunoSEQ multiplex PCR; in TCRdb, only in-frame clones are kept and a portion is missing. This table holds fewer than 80,000 clones, 90% found once. The specimen was peripheral blood. Every receptor here comes from a human donor in a cohort sampled during active COVID-19.

This chain links TRBV7-2 with TRBJ2-1, with TRBD2 matching 7 bases. J lost 3 bases, V lost 2 bases, and 4 bases had no gene match. Germline V lookup: CDR1 SGHTA, CDR2 FQGNSA. CDR3 length equals 15 residues. In nucleotides, the CDR3 is TGTGCCAGCAGCTTAAAAGCGGGGAGCTACAATGAGCAGTTCTTC. It translates to CASSLKAGSYNEQFF.

The gene calls are TRBV7-8 and TRBJ2-7; 8 nucleotides match TRBD1. With V trimmed by 5 bases and J by 3 bases, 9 bases remained unmatched. The CDR3 contains 15 residues. From germline, CDR1 is SGHVS and CDR2 FQNEAQ. CDR3 region: CASSPRGQAIYEQYF. CDR3 nucleotide sequence: TGTGCCAGCAGCCCCCGGGGACAGGCGATCTACGAGCAGTACTTC. Complete variable domain (other parts from reference TRBV7-8 and TRBJ2-7): GAGVSQSPRYKVAKRGQDVALRCDPISGHVSLFWYQQALGQGPEFLTYFQNEAQLDKSGLPSDRFFAERPEGSVSTLKIQRTQQEDSAVYLCASSPRGQAIYEQYFGPGTRLTVT.

This clone turned up a few times. The rearrangement joins TRBV6-5 to TRBJ1-6, with D uncertain. The V and J ends lost 2 bases and 7 bases respectively, with 6 bases between them. CDR1 and CDR2 (germline): MNHEY, SVGAGI. The CDR3 totals 13 residues. The CDR3 DNA reads as TGTGCCAGCAGTTACGAGAAGAATTCACCCCTCCACTTT. This codes for CASSYEKNSPLHF.

This chain connects TRBV10-3 to TRBJ2-7; D might be TRBD1 (5 bases). V lost 3 bases to trimming and J lost 0 bases, with 9 bases between them. In germline, CDR1 is ENHRY, CDR2 SYGVKD. The length of the CDR3 is 14 residues. This CDR3 reads CAISDTGGSYEQYF. In nucleotides, the CDR3 is TGTGCCATCAGTGATACAGGCGGCTCCTACGAGCAGTACTTC.

J is TRBJ2-2 and V is TRBV6-5; possible D gene TRBD1, 5 bases. Germline lookup yields CDR1 MNHEY and CDR2 SVGAGI. This CDR3 has 12 residues. Deletions cut 4 bases from V and 8 bases from J, with 8 bases between. The CDR3 bases are TGTGCCAGCAGTTCAGGGTCAGGGGAGCTGTTTTTT. It specifies CASSSGSGELFF.

This chain joins TRBV7-3 and TRBJ2-6; the D is unclear. The V end was cut by 3 bases, the J end by 0 bases, with 9 bases between. This CDR3 comprises 16 residues. Germline V lookup: CDR1 SGHTA, CDR2 FQGTGA. CDR3 DNA: TGTGCCAGCAGCTTTATCGGCGGCTCTGGGGCCAACGTCCTGACTTTC. Translated, it gives CASSFIGGSGANVLTF.

The count of this clone is one. The chain is built from TRBV11-2 and TRBJ2-7, with 9 bases that match TRBD1. Trimming removed 6 bases from V and 1 base from J; junction bases left unmatched: 4. There are 14 residues in the CDR3. The germline V gene has CDR1 SGHAT and CDR2 FQNNGV. The CDR3: CASRTGTGSYEQYF. The CDR3 DNA sequence: TGTGCCAGCAGGACCGGGACAGGGTCCTACGAGCAGTACTTC.

This chain links TRBV5-1 with TRBJ2-1; 7 nucleotides align to TRBD2. V trimming: 2 bases; J trimming: 8 bases; junction bases outside the gene matches: 10. The CDR3 has 15 residues. From germline, CDR1 is SGHRS and CDR2 YFSETQ. CDR3 region: CASSFLAAGNYEQFF. CDR3 bases: TGCGCCAGCAGCTTCCTAGCGGCCGGCAACTATGAGCAGTTCTTC.

This chain uses TRBV7-9 with TRBJ2-7, with a tentative D call TRBD2 (5 bases). CDR1 is SEHNR, CDR2 FQNEAQ, per germline (reference sequence). The CDR3 is 13 residues long. Trimming took off 4 bases at V and 3 bases at J, with 10 bases between the two ends. CDR3 nucleotide sequence: TGTGCCAGCAGCTCGGCGGGCGGCTACGAGCAGTACTTC. As protein: CASSSAGGYEQYF.

The V gene is TRBV7-9, the J gene TRBJ2-3, with 11 bases matching TRBD2. The CDR3 is 15 residues long. Germline CDR1 is SEHNR and CDR2 is FQNEAQ (reference sequence). With 5 bases clipped from V and 3 bases from J, the junction kept 4 bases outside the gene matches. The CDR3 loop reads CASSLTSGRTDTQYF. The CDR3 nucleotides read TGTGCCAGCAGCCTAACTAGCGGGAGAACAGATACGCAGTATTTT.

This chain uses TRBV7-6 with TRBJ2-1; 14 nucleotides match TRBD2. With 3 bases clipped from V and 0 bases from J, the junction kept 7 bases outside the gene matches. CDR1 is SGHVS and CDR2 is FNYEAQ in the germline V gene. The CDR3 consists of 19 residues. CDR3 nucleotides: TGTGCCAGCAGCTTGGGACTAGCGGGGGCCTTTAGCTCCTACAATGAGCAGTTCTTC. Translation gives CASSLGLAGAFSSYNEQFF.